This T cell receptor beta chain was observed in a study of T cells after yellow fever vaccination. Whole-study results and caveats: Only a minor proportion of clonotypes was detected across both CD4 and CD8 compartments.

For TCR, cDNA came from 5'RACE template switching, which added a universal primer site and UMIs. In TCRdb, the 5' RACE reads were re-called with MiXCR into one record per CDR3 protein. The sample shows some 350,000 distinct CDR3 sequences, 11% of them seen only once. Trimming shortened V by 8 bases and J by 0 bases, and 7 bases separated the two germline ends. This CDR3 spans 12 amino acids. This clonotype has just a few counts. Antigen: not known. V and J are TRBV12-3 or TRBV12-4 and TRBJ1-2; no definite D call. This clonotype was sampled from a man younger than 35 who received the YFV17D yellow fever vaccine. This specimen consisted of PBMCs, obtained on the day of the first yellow fever vaccination. DNA for the CDR3: TGTGCCAGCGCCCCCGCTAACTATGGCTACACCTTC. This codes for CASAPANYGYTF.